What follows are 22 T cell receptor beta chains derived from one specimen sequenced in a study of cytomegalovirus exposure and HLA in healthy donors. The PCR made use of 60 Vbeta and 13 Jbeta primers. Libraries were prepared by immunoSEQ multiplex PCR; TCRdb keeps only in-frame clonotypes and omits some of them. The sample has some 76,000 clones, approximately 90% seen once. Material for sequencing was PBMCs. The receptors derive from a woman aged 25-40 years in good health and CMV-seronegative.

This clone appeared a few times. This rearrangement joins TRBV5-5 to TRBJ1-1; D is uncertain. Trimming shortened V by 2 bases and J by 1 base, and 9 bases separated the two germline ends. CDR1 and CDR2 from the germline V gene are SGHKS and YYEKEE (reference sequence). CDR3 size: 14 residues. The CDR3 region has the DNA TGTGCCAGCAGCTTATTGGGGAGGAACACTGAAGCTTTCTTT. Its protein product is CASSLLGRNTEAFF.

This rearrangement joins TRBV28 to TRBJ1-2; D remains unclear. From germline, CDR1 is MDHEN and CDR2 SYDVKM. V shed 3 bases and J shed 8 bases, with 13 bases lying between them. The CDR3 is 13 residues long. CDR3 sequence: CASSFGDRAGYTF. CDR3 bases: TGTGCCAGCAGTTTCGGAGACCGTGCAGGCTACACCTTC.

The chain links TRBV6-6 to TRBJ1-2, with D possibly being TRBD1 (5 bases). Trimming pared 2 bases from V and 5 bases from J, leaving 18 bases between. Germline V CDR1 and CDR2: MNHNY, SVGAGI (reference sequence). CDR3 length: 16 residues. CDR3 region: CASSYVRAGKTYGYTF. The CDR3 nucleotides read TGTGCCAGCAGTTACGTCAGAGCAGGGAAGACTTATGGCTACACCTTC.

In its sample, this clone was seen a few times. V gene TRBV30 combines with J gene TRBJ1-2; a weak D match, TRBD1 (6 bases). This CDR3 contains 12 residues. The V end lost 2 bases, the J end lost 7 bases, and 11 bases lay between the germline ends. The germline gives CDR1 GTSNPN, CDR2 SVGIG (reference sequence). CDR3 nucleotides: TGTGCCTGGAGTCGGGGGGCAGTTGGCTACACCTTC. It encodes CAWSRGAVGYTF. The entire variable domain, with the rest obtained from reference TRBV30 and TRBJ1-2, is as follows: SQTIHQWPATLVQPVGSPLSLECTVEGTSNPNLYWYRQAAGRGLQLLFYSVGIGQISSEVPQNLSASRPQDRQFILSSKKLLLSDSGFYLCAWSRGAVGYTFGSGTRLTVV.

In its sample, this clone was seen a few times. This sequence joins TRBV6-5 and TRBJ2-3; 7 nucleotides line up with TRBD2. V dropped 7 bases and J dropped 4; count of bases not matched to a gene: 11. The CDR3 consists of 15 residues. Germline CDR1 and CDR2: MNHEY and SVGAGI. The CDR3 here is CASNRGGSDADTQYF. CDR3 sequence (DNA): TGTGCCAGCAATCGAGGCGGGAGTGATGCAGATACGCAGTATTTT.

V usage is TRBV4-3 and J usage is TRBJ2-2; unclear D gene. CDR1 is LGHNA and CDR2 is YSLEER in the germline V gene. CDR3 length: 17 amino acids. V lost 0 bases to trimming and J lost 0 bases, with 11 bases between them. CDR3 amino acids: CASSQDGQITNTGELFF. For the CDR3, the DNA is TGCGCCAGCAGCCAAGATGGGCAGATTACGAACACCGGGGAGCTGTTTTTT.

For the CDR3, the DNA is TGTGCCAGTAATCCGGGGGGAGCAGACGCCTACGAGCAGTACTTC. Its protein is CASNPGGADAYEQYF. The rearrangement joins TRBV19 to TRBJ2-7, with TRBD2 matching 7 bases. Germline V gene lookup returns CDR1 LNHDA and CDR2 SQIVND (reference sequence). The CDR3 is 15 amino acids. Unmatched junction bases numbered 11, after V lost 7 bases and J lost 2 bases.

The V gene is TRBV10-2, the J gene TRBJ2-5; TRBD1 aligns across 8 bases. Matching the DNA end better, TRBJ2-7 makes the J call doubtful. This CDR3 spans 13 amino acids. Per the germline V gene, CDR1 is WSHSY and CDR2 is SAAADI. CDR3 residues: CASRDRALPEQYF. The CDR3 coding sequence is TGCGCCAGCAGGGACAGGGCACTCCCCGAGCAGTACTTC.

This clone was recorded only once. This chain uses TRBV19 with TRBJ1-5; D is undetermined. The CDR3 totals 14 residues. Germline V gene lookup returns CDR1 LNHDA and CDR2 SQIVND (reference sequence). Trimming left V 0 bases short and J 7 bases short, with 10 bases between. CDR3 DNA sequence: TGTGCCAGTAGTATAGATCTTAGAGAACAGCCCCAGCATTTT. Amino acid sequence: CASSIDLREQPQHF.

The chain couples TRBV6-6 to TRBJ2-2; TRBD2 matches at 13 bases. There are 15 residues in the CDR3. Trimming removed 6 bases from V and 8 bases from J; junction bases left unmatched: 6. The germline CDR1 and CDR2 sequences are MNHNY and SVGAGI (reference sequence). The CDR3 reads CASRRTSGSDGELFF. DNA for the CDR3: TGTGCCAGCAGGCGGACTAGCGGGAGCGATGGGGAGCTGTTTTTT.

The chain couples TRBV9 to TRBJ2-5; 8 nucleotides match TRBD2. The V segment lost 0 bases and the J segment 5 bases; nucleotides outside the gene matches: 6. The CDR3 sequence is 15 residues long. The germline V gene has CDR1 SGDLS and CDR2 YYNGEE. The CDR3 sequence: CASSVDGLAGETQYF. CDR3 DNA sequence: TGTGCCAGCAGCGTAGATGGACTAGCCGGCGAGACCCAGTACTTC.

The V and J genes are TRBV5-1 and TRBJ2-7; TRBD2 might be the D (5 bases). Germline V gene data show CDR1 as SGHRS and CDR2 as YFSETQ. Between the trimmed V and J ends, which lost 0 bases and 0 bases, there was a span of 10 bases. CDR3 length: 15 amino acids. CDR3 DNA: TGCGCCAGCAGCTTGGTAGCGCGATACTCCTACGAGCAGTACTTC. Residues: CASSLVARYSYEQYF.

This clone was seen a few times. The chain recombines TRBV5-4 with TRBJ2-7; 9 bases fit TRBD2. The V gene end was trimmed by 2 bases and the J gene end by 2 bases; junction bases not matched to a gene: 5. This CDR3 has 15 amino acids. Germline assignment: CDR1 SGHNT and CDR2 YYREEE (reference sequence). The CDR3 reads CASSLSGRLPYEQYF. CDR3 in DNA: TGTGCCAGCAGCTTAAGCGGGAGGCTTCCCTACGAGCAGTACTTC.

V and J are TRBV5-4 and TRBJ1-1, with D possibly TRBD1 on 5 matching bases. Per germline, CDR1 SGHNT and CDR2 YYREEE (reference sequence). CDR3 length: 16 residues. Trimming stripped 4 bases from V and 1 base from J, with 17 bases between. The CDR3 protein is CASSPPPGGGNTEAFF. Here the CDR3 DNA reads TGTGCCAGCAGCCCGCCCCCGGGGGGAGGGAACACTGAAGCTTTCTTT.

The gene calls are TRBV14 and TRBJ1-1; a possible D gene is TRBD1 (6 bases). V was cut by 3 bases and J by 5 bases, with 10 bases left in between. The length of the CDR3 is 13 residues. The germline gives CDR1 SGHDN, CDR2 FVKESK. CDR3 nucleotide sequence: TGTGCCAGCAGCCAGCACAGGGAAACTGAAGCTTTCTTT. Its translation is CASSQHRETEAFF.

V gene TRBV6-1 combines with J gene TRBJ1-5; 9 bases match TRBD1. The length of the CDR3 is 16 residues. CDR1 MNHNS and CDR2 SASEGT come from the germline V gene. Losses at the gene ends were 3 bases for V and 6 bases for J; bases not matched to a gene: 9. Written as DNA, the CDR3 is TGTGCCAGCAGTGACCTTCGGGGACAGGGCGGTCAGCCCCAGCATTTT. Translated, it gives CASSDLRGQGGQPQHF.

The chain has TRBV7-8 and TRBJ1-1; D not certain. The V end lost 3 bases, the J end lost 8 bases, and 13 bases lay between the germline ends. The CDR3 spans 13 residues. CDR1 and CDR2 (germline): SGHVS, FQNEAQ. CDR3 region: CASSFPDGKEAFF. CDR3 in DNA: TGTGCCAGCAGCTTCCCTGACGGGAAGGAAGCTTTCTTT.

This rearrangement joins TRBV19 to TRBJ2-1, with 8 bases lining up with TRBD2. This CDR3 region has 14 residues. V shed 5 bases, J shed 7 bases, and the junction held 7 bases outside the gene matches. The germline gives CDR1 LNHDA, CDR2 SQIVND (reference sequence). The CDR3 bases are TGTGCCAGTAGTCGGGGGGGGCCCCTAAATGAGCAGTTCTTC. This encodes CASSRGGPLNEQFF.

This clone turned up a few times. The chain joins TRBV19 to TRBJ1-2; 10 positions agree with TRBD1. Trimming took 3 bases from V and 6 from J; bases not matched to a gene: 10. The CDR3 sequence is 16 residues long. In germline, CDR1 is LNHDA, CDR2 SQIVND (reference sequence). CDR3 amino acids: CASSIPGQGTYDGYTF. Here the CDR3 DNA reads TGTGCCAGTAGTATTCCGGGACAGGGGACCTACGATGGCTACACCTTC.

The chain is built from TRBV2 and TRBJ1-2; D is perhaps TRBD1 (5 bases). Trimming took off 7 bases at V and 4 bases at J, with 13 bases between the two ends. CDR1 SNHLY and CDR2 FYNNEI come from the germline V gene. The CDR3 totals 13 residues. The CDR3 is CASTIYRPYGYTF. The CDR3 bases are TGTGCCAGCACTATCTACAGGCCCTATGGCTACACCTTC.

This rearrangement joins TRBV7-6 to TRBJ2-1, with D uncertain. V lost 3 bases to trimming and J lost 0 bases, with 6 bases between them. CDR3 length equals 14 residues. In germline, CDR1 is SGHVS, CDR2 FNYEAQ. Here the CDR3 DNA reads TGTGCCAGCAGCTTTGGCTCCTCCTACAATGAGCAGTTCTTC. Translating it yields CASSFGSSYNEQFF.

The CDR3 reads CATLLQETQYF. The CDR3 DNA reads TGTGCCACCCTCCTCCAAGAGACCCAGTACTTC. The chain recombines TRBV28 with TRBJ2-5; D unresolved. The germline CDR1 and CDR2 sequences are MDHEN and SYDVKM. The CDR3 runs to 11 residues. V lost 10 bases, J lost 1 base, and 7 bases lay in between.